Below, 19 T cell receptor beta chains from the same sample are listed, as sequenced in a study of IL-17A CD8 T cells in psoriatic arthritis synovium. CD3+ T cells, isolated magnetically, got PMA and ionomycin for approximately 1.4 hours before cytokine secretion labeling. Actively inflamed joints of psoriatic arthritis patients supplied the aspirated synovial fluid. This table comes from immunoSEQ multiplex PCR, and its TCRdb copy is limited to in-frame clones, with some not included. The table lists some 1,300 clones, 71% of them singletons. Sequenced sample: IL-17A+ (IFN-gamma+/-) memory CD8+ T cells from synovial fluid. Subset defined: IL-17A+IFNgamma+/- memory CD8+ (Tc17) cells. The receptors shown here come from a human donor with psoriatic arthritis.

The gene calls are TRBV6-4 and TRBJ1-5; 12 bases map to TRBD1. Unmatched junction bases numbered 0, after V lost 2 bases and J lost 7 bases. Germline V gene sequence: CDR1 MRHNA, CDR2 SNTAGT. The CDR3 runs to 14 residues. CDR3 nucleotide sequence: TGTGCCAGCAGTGACGGGACAGGGGGCCAGCCCCAGCATTTT. Translating gives CASSDGTGGQPQHF.

The chain uses TRBV7-3 and TRBJ2-2, with TRBD2 matching over 9 bases. V shed 0 bases and J 0 bases; nucleotides not matched to a gene: 11. This CDR3 has 20 amino acids. Germline assignment: CDR1 SGHTA and CDR2 FQGTGA. The CDR3 sequence is CASSLTSASGAPANTGELFF. In DNA, the CDR3 is TGTGCCAGCAGCTTAACGTCGGCTAGCGGGGCGCCCGCGAACACCGGGGAGCTGTTTTTT.

This chain joins TRBV2 and TRBJ2-2; 12 nucleotides line up with TRBD2. With 4 bases clipped from V and 6 bases from J, the junction kept 6 bases outside the gene matches. The germline V gene has CDR1 SNHLY and CDR2 FYNNEI. The CDR3 covers 16 residues. CDR3 in amino acids: CASSVGLAGRAGELFF. The CDR3 DNA is TGTGCCAGCAGTGTCGGACTAGCGGGGCGGGCCGGGGAGCTGTTTTTT. The whole variable domain, filled in from reference TRBV2 and TRBJ2-2, reads EPEVTQTPSHQVTQMGQEVILRCVPISNHLYFYWYRQILGQKVEFLVSFYNNEISEKSEIFDDQFSVERPDGSNFTLKIRSTKLEDSAMYFCASSVGLAGRAGELFFGEGSRLTVL.

This clone was picked up a small number of times. The chain has TRBV11-2 and TRBJ2-5; D is undetermined. The CDR3 contains 15 residues. Trimming pared 1 base from V and 0 bases from J, leaving 9 bases between. Germline loops: CDR1 SGHAT, CDR2 FQNNGV. The CDR3 spells CASSLVTLYQETQYF. CDR3 nucleotide sequence: TGTGCCAGCAGCTTAGTTACCCTGTACCAAGAGACCCAGTACTTC.

The gene calls are TRBV9 and TRBJ1-2, with 10 bases identical to TRBD1. J was trimmed by 8 bases and V by 3 bases; bases with no gene match: 13. There are 16 residues in the CDR3. The germline gives CDR1 SGDLS, CDR2 YYNGEE. The CDR3 DNA reads as TGTGCCAGCAGCGCCGAACGGGAGGGGACAGGGGTCGGCTACACCTTC. It encodes CASSAEREGTGVGYTF.

The chain recombines TRBV9 with TRBJ2-3; 7 nucleotides line up with TRBD2. With V trimmed by 4 bases and J by 0 bases, 14 bases remained unmatched. This CDR3 spans 18 amino acids. CDR1 and CDR2 (germline): SGDLS, YYNGEE. The CDR3 coding sequence is TGTGCCAGCAGCTCTCCCATTGCCCTAGCGGACAGCACAGATACGCAGTATTTT. It encodes CASSSPIALADSTDTQYF. Looking up the rest from reference TRBV9 and TRBJ2-3 gives the full variable domain: DSGVTQTPKHLITATGQRVTLRCSPRSGDLSVYWYQQSLDQGLQFLIQYYNGEERAKGNILERFSAQQFPDLHSELNLSSLELGDSALYFCASSSPIALADSTDTQYFGPGTRLTVL.

The CDR3 here is CASSVPTGTEAFF. CDR3 coding DNA: TGTGCCAGCAGCGTACCCACAGGGACTGAAGCTTTCTTT. This chain links TRBV9 with TRBJ1-1; perhaps TRBD1 as D (6 bases). The CDR3 sequence is 13 residues long. Germline-derived CDR1 and CDR2 are SGDLS and YYNGEE. V gave up 1 base and J gave up 5 bases, with 9 bases separating them.

As concerns this clone: The junction departs from germline at one end; a sequencing error may be responsible. The chain employs TRBV7-7 and TRBJ2-7, with D possibly matching TRBD1 (5 bases). There are 15 residues in the CDR3. Germline assignment: CDR1 SSHAT and CDR2 FNYEAQ (reference sequence). Here the CDR3 reads CASSLSQGKSYEQYF. DNA for the CDR3: TGTGCTAGCAGCTTAAGTCAGGGTAAATCCTACGAGCAGTACTTC.

The chain couples TRBV5-4 to TRBJ2-3, with 7 bases that match TRBD2. The CDR3 length is 16 residues. Trimming cost V 0 bases and J 0 bases; bases outside gene matches: 4. CDR1 is SGHNT and CDR2 is YYREEE in the germline V gene (reference sequence). This CDR3 is CASSLEAGPSTDTQYF. The CDR3 nucleotides read TGTGCCAGCAGCTTGGAAGCGGGGCCTAGCACAGATACGCAGTATTTT.

This chain connects TRBV9 to TRBJ2-2; tentatively, D is TRBD1 or TRBD2 (5 bases each). The CDR3 sequence is 13 residues long. Trimming stripped 7 bases from V and 4 bases from J, with 11 bases between. Germline values: CDR1 SGDLS, CDR2 YYNGEE. The CDR3 loop reads CASGGGGTGELFF. CDR3 DNA sequence: TGTGCCAGCGGGGGTGGTGGCACCGGGGAGCTGTTTTTT.

This clone was recorded a few times. The chain has TRBV14 and TRBJ1-2, with 10 bases that match TRBD1. The germline CDR1 and CDR2 sequences are SGHDN and FVKESK. The CDR3 is 16 amino acids. V dropped 6 bases and J dropped 8; count of bases not matched to a gene: 15. CDR3 nucleotide sequence: TGTGCCAGCAGTGACGGGCCGACAGGGGGCTTCTGGGGCTACACCTTC. It yields the protein CASSDGPTGGFWGYTF.

The J gene is TRBJ2-7, the V gene TRBV6-5, with D perhaps matching TRBD1 (5 bases). V was cut by 11 bases and J by 6 bases, with 14 bases left in between. The CDR3 is made up of 11 amino acids. The V gene's germline CDR1 is MNHEY and CDR2 SVGAGI. Here the CDR3 reads CAPYRRVEQYF. The CDR3 region has the DNA TGTGCCCCCTACCGCAGGGTCGAGCAGTACTTC.

This clone has a single count. This chain links TRBV7-9 with TRBJ2-7; no clear D gene. Germline V CDR1 and CDR2: SEHNR, FQNEAQ (reference sequence). V was pared by 1 base and J by 2 bases, with 6 bases between. CDR3 length: 13 residues. The CDR3 DNA sequence: TGTGCCAGCAGCTTAGTGGGCGCCTACGAGCAGTACTTC. This encodes CASSLVGAYEQYF.

This chain connects TRBV5-1 to TRBJ1-1, with 8 bases identical to TRBD1. The CDR3 consists of 15 residues. Trimming took 4 bases from V and 4 from J; bases not matched to a gene: 9. Germline V lookup: CDR1 SGHRS, CDR2 YFSETQ. The CDR3 spells CASSVEQGEGTEAFF. In nucleotides, the CDR3 is TGCGCCAGCAGCGTCGAACAGGGGGAGGGCACTGAAGCTTTCTTT. Drawing the rest from reference TRBV5-1 and TRBJ1-1, the complete variable domain is KAGVTQTPRYLIKTRGQQVTLSCSPISGHRSVSWYQQTPGQGLQFLFEYFSETQRNKGNFPGRFSGRQFSNSRSEMNVSTLELGDSALYLCASSVEQGEGTEAFFGQGTRLTVV.

J is TRBJ2-1 and V is TRBV7-9; 10 nucleotides match TRBD1. The CDR3 loop spans 16 amino acids. J lost 4 bases, V lost 5 bases, and 8 bases had no gene match. Germline V gives CDR1 SEHNR, CDR2 FQNEAQ (reference sequence). DNA of the CDR3: TGTGCCAGCAGCGTCGGGACAGGGGCTAGGTACAATGAGCAGTTCTTC. Translating it yields CASSVGTGARYNEQFF.

Only a few counts were recorded for this clone. The J gene is TRBJ1-2, the V gene TRBV2; TRBD1 matches at 8 bases. Germline V gives CDR1 SNHLY, CDR2 FYNNEI. The CDR3 runs 14 residues. Germline trimming cut 4 bases from V and 2 bases from J; bases unmatched to any gene: 3. CDR3 in DNA: TGTGCCAGCAGTGTGACAGGGGAAAACTATGGCTACACCTTC. Its protein product is CASSVTGENYGYTF.

This clone appeared once. The genes are TRBV30 and TRBJ1-4; D remains unclear. Germline CDR1 GTSNPN, CDR2 SVGIG (reference sequence). Deletions cut 1 base from V and 5 bases from J, with 5 bases between. This CDR3 is built from 12 residues. The CDR3 coding sequence is TGTGCCTGGAGTGAACCCAATGAAAAACTGTTTTTT. The encoded protein is CAWSEPNEKLFF.

The V gene is TRBV4-1, the J gene TRBJ2-3, with D possibly being TRBD2 (6 bases). Trimming shortened V by 1 base and J by 1 base, and 9 bases separated the two germline ends. Looked up from germline, CDR1 is MGHRA and CDR2 is YSYEKL. This CDR3 is built from 15 residues. As DNA, the CDR3 is TGCGCCAGCAGCCAAGCTTCTAGCGGCACAGATACGCAGTATTTT. Amino acids: CASSQASSGTDTQYF.

This clone appeared a few times. The chain joins TRBV9 to TRBJ2-3; D is undetermined. The V gene's germline CDR1 is SGDLS and CDR2 YYNGEE. Trimming shortened V by 10 bases and J by 0 bases, and 12 bases separated the two germline ends. The CDR3 sequence is 13 residues long. The CDR3 loop is CASTTTSTDTQYF. CDR3 nucleotides: TGTGCCTCCACTACCACTAGCACAGATACGCAGTATTTT.